This T cell receptor (beta chain) originates from a study of OX40 agonist ivuxolimab in advanced cancers. Study-level background: Cancers in dose escalation were hepatocellular, melanoma, renal cell and head and neck.

Study findings and constraints: The specificity for antigen of the expanded peripheral T cells was not determined. It was also the case that some nonresponders had low normalized T-cell clonal expansion.

The table came from immunoSEQ multiplex PCR; TCRdb's copy has only in-frame clones and leaves some out. The sample includes about 68,000 clones, about 89% of them seen just once. Deletions cut 0 bases from V and 0 bases from J, with 11 bases between. CDR1 and CDR2 (germline): MNHEY, SMNVEV (reference sequence). This CDR3 comprises 16 residues. Points on this clone: The antigen is undetermined.

The rearrangement links TRBV27 to TRBJ1-1, with D unclear. This sequence originates from an adult with an advanced solid tumor such as melanoma, head and neck, liver or kidney cancer. The starting material was CD4+ or CD8+ T cells sorted from blood, obtained in a trial of the OX40 agonist ivuxolimab. The CDR3 loop reads CASSLSSLTVNTEAFF. DNA for the CDR3: TGTGCCAGCAGTTTATCCAGCCTAACGGTGAACACTGAAGCTTTCTTT.